The 15 T cell receptor beta chains in this list originate from one sample, sequenced in a study of regulatory T cells in long-lasting Graves disease. Through Arm-PCR of CDR3 regions and iRepertoire HTBI primers, TCR beta libraries were built. A single record per CDR3 protein comes from TCRdb applying MiXCR to the multiplex PCR reads. Among 360,000 or so distinct CDR3 sequences listed, approximately 25% were seen once. As to time point: persistent/refractory GD, antithyroid drugs over 5 years with positive TRAb. The TCR library was made from RNA extracted from PBMCs. Sample: peripheral blood mononuclear cells (PBMCs), taken when the disease was refractory, from a patient treated with antithyroid drugs. The source is a woman between 35 and 50 years old with Graves disease.

The chain joins TRBV2 to TRBJ2-1; tentatively, D is TRBD1 (5 bases). Trimming stripped 4 bases from V and 0 bases from J, with 13 bases between. Germline values: CDR1 SNHLY, CDR2 FYNNEI. The CDR3 consists of 16 residues. CDR3 protein: CASSAPQGRSYNEQFF. The CDR3 DNA is TGTGCCAGCAGTGCTCCCCAGGGTCGCTCCTACAATGAGCAGTTCTTC.

The rearrangement joins TRBV3-1 to TRBJ1-1; D might be TRBD1 (5 bases). With 0 bases removed from V and 4 bases from J, the gap between germline ends came to 12 bases. CDR1 LGHDT and CDR2 YNNKEL come from the germline V gene (reference sequence). The CDR3 loop spans 15 amino acids. CDR3 sequence (DNA): TGTGCCAGCAGCCAAGAATGGGGGTTTGGCACTGAAGCTTTCTTT. It encodes CASSQEWGFGTEAFF.

There are many counts of this clonotype. CDR3 in DNA: TGTGCCACCAGATTTGGGAGCTCCTATAATTCACCCCTCCACTTT. Translation: CATRFGSSYNSPLHF. This sequence joins TRBV28 and TRBJ1-6; no reliable D call. The germline CDR1 and CDR2 sequences are MDHEN and SYDVKM. The germline V and J ends were trimmed by 10 bases and 0 bases, with 13 bases remaining between them. The CDR3 is 15 residues long.

Many counts were recorded for this clonotype. The V and J genes are TRBV28 and TRBJ2-7; 8 bases map to TRBD1. In germline, CDR1 is MDHEN, CDR2 SYDVKM. J was trimmed by 4 bases and V by 0 bases; bases with no gene match: 5. The CDR3 totals 15 residues. CDR3 region: CASSLWQGARYEQYF. CDR3 bases: TGTGCCAGCAGTTTATGGCAGGGGGCGCGTTACGAGCAGTACTTC.

The sample holds many counts of this clonotype. This chain uses TRBV6-5 with TRBJ1-5; D gene ambiguous. V was cut by 0 bases and J by 2 bases, with 14 bases left in between. Germline CDR1 and CDR2: MNHEY and SVGAGI. The CDR3 length is 17 residues. The DNA for the CDR3 is TGTGCCAGCAGTTACTCGAGGTTTGATGTTGGCAATCAGCCCCAGCATTTT. Translated, it gives CASSYSRFDVGNQPQHF.

Many counts were recorded for this clonotype. V is TRBV28 and J is TRBJ2-2, with 10 bases fitting TRBD1. Germline-derived CDR1 and CDR2 are MDHEN and SYDVKM. With V trimmed by 2 bases and J by 3 bases, 6 bases remained unmatched. CDR3 length: 17 amino acids. CDR3 DNA: TGTGCCAGCAGTTTAGAGGGACAGGGGTCCGACACCGGGGAGCTGTTTTTT. Translating it yields CASSLEGQGSDTGELFF.

V gene TRBV2 combines with J gene TRBJ2-2; 7 positions agree with TRBD2. The germline V gene has CDR1 SNHLY and CDR2 FYNNEI. V was pared by 6 bases and J by 6 bases, with 7 bases of the junction left unmatched. The CDR3 totals 14 residues. The CDR3 reads CASRETSVPGELFF. In DNA, the CDR3 is TGTGCCAGCAGGGAAACTAGCGTCCCCGGGGAGCTGTTTTTT.

There are a few counts of this clonotype. The chain is built from TRBV7-3 and TRBJ2-2; D may be TRBD2 (5 bases). V was pared by 5 bases and J by 6 bases, with 13 bases between. Germline lookup yields CDR1 SGHTA and CDR2 FQGTGA. The CDR3 runs to 14 residues. The DNA of the CDR3 is TGTGCCAGCAGCCCCTTGCGGGTGTCCGGGGAGCTGTTTTTT. This gives the protein CASSPLRVSGELFF.

About this clonotype itself: The germline gene is not matched at one end of the junction; a read error may be the cause. The chain employs TRBV20-1 and TRBJ1-1; maybe TRBD1 (6 bases). The CDR3 extends over 13 amino acids. From germline, CDR1 is DFQATT and CDR2 SNEGSKA (reference sequence). The CDR3 is CSARGGQYTGAFF. In DNA, the CDR3 is TGCAGTGCTAGAGGTGGACAGTACACTGGAGCTTTCTTT.

This clonotype came up many times. The chain recombines TRBV28 with TRBJ1-3; no firm D call. Trimming stripped 6 bases from V and 1 base from J, with 10 bases between. From germline, CDR1 is MDHEN and CDR2 SYDVKM. The CDR3 runs 14 residues. Here the CDR3 DNA reads TGTGCCAGCAGCCGACGGAGATCTGGAAACACCATATATTTT. Its protein is CASSRRRSGNTIYF. The complete variable domain, with remaining parts taken from reference TRBV28 and TRBJ1-3, reads DVKVTQSSRYLVKRTGEKVFLECVQDMDHENMFWYRQDPGLGLRLIYFSYDVKMKEKGDIPEGYSVSREKKERFSLILESASTNQTSMYLCASSRRRSGNTIYFGEGSWLTVV.

As to this clonotype: A read error may produce the germline difference seen at one junction end. The chain combines TRBV7-7 with TRBJ2-1, with 7 positions matching TRBD2. Germline CDR1 SSHAT, CDR2 FNYEAQ (reference sequence). This CDR3 has 17 residues. CDR3 amino acids: CASSLFFSRLADNEQFF. The CDR3 nucleotides read TGTGCTAGCAGCTTATTCTTCTCGCGGCTAGCGGACAATGAGCAGTTCTTC. The whole variable domain, filled in from reference TRBV7-7 and TRBJ2-1, reads GAGVSQSPRYKVTKRGQDVTLRCDPISSHATLYWYQQALGQGPEFLTYFNYEAQPDKSGLPSDRFSAERPEGSISTLTIQRTEQRDSAMYRCASSLFFSRLADNEQFFGPGTRLTVL.

This clonotype showed up just a few times. The chain joins TRBV5-1 to TRBJ2-7; perhaps TRBD2 as D (6 bases). V was clipped by 2 bases and J by 6 bases, with 12 bases between them. CDR1 and CDR2 (germline): SGHRS, YFSETQ. The CDR3 extends over 13 amino acids. The CDR3 DNA reads as TGCGCCAGCAGCTTCGGGACTTTCCTCGAGCAGTACTTC. Protein product: CASSFGTFLEQYF. Filled out from reference TRBV5-1 and TRBJ2-7, the complete variable domain reads KAGVTQTPRYLIKTRGQQVTLSCSPISGHRSVSWYQQTPGQGLQFLFEYFSETQRNKGNFPGRFSGRQFSNSRSEMNVSTLELGDSALYLCASSFGTFLEQYFGPGTRLTVT.

In this sample, this clonotype turned up many times. The chain is built from TRBV2 and TRBJ1-1; D perhaps matches TRBD1 (6 bases). Germline CDR1 reads SNHLY; CDR2 reads FYNNEI. V was shortened by 5 bases and J by 4 bases, with 14 bases between the two germline ends. The CDR3 contains 14 residues. The chain's CDR3 is CASSTRTVATEAFF. Written as DNA, the CDR3 is TGTGCCAGCAGTACCCGGACAGTAGCCACTGAAGCTTTCTTT.

This clonotype was seen a handful of times. The CDR3 DNA follows: TGCGCCAGCAGCTTACCGGGACTAGCGGGAGCCGGGGAGCTGTTTTTT. This codes for CASSLPGLAGAGELFF. V usage is TRBV5-1 and J usage is TRBJ2-2; 14 positions agree with TRBD2. Trimming at V came to 2 bases and at J to 6 bases, leaving 3 bases not matched to a gene. CDR1 is SGHRS and CDR2 is YFSETQ in the germline V gene. The length of the CDR3 is 16 residues.

The chain carries TRBV7-2 and TRBJ2-7, with 7 bases identical to TRBD2. The junction had 4 bases not matched to a gene; V was cut back by 0 bases and J by 2 bases. This CDR3 is built from 15 residues. In germline, CDR1 is SGHTA, CDR2 FQGNSA. CDR3 region: CASSLAASGAYEQYF. The DNA for the CDR3 is TGTGCCAGCAGCTTAGCGGCTAGCGGAGCCTACGAGCAGTACTTC.